One TCR beta chain is described in this entry. This sample was taken from a study of blood T cell repertoires in COVID-19. Study information: The United States, Italy and Spain provided the acute and convalescent COVID-19 samples.

In the study's own analysis: How many nucleated cells were present was estimated from reference gene primer amplification. The assay was immunoSEQ multiplex PCR, and TCRdb's table has in-frame clones only and misses some. V and J calls and clone size are those listed in that table; D and trimming were worked out from the DNA. The sample has 140,000 to 150,000 clones; approximately 83% are singletons. The clonotype originates from a woman aged 60-75 years with COVID-19, enrolled during active disease. Sample: peripheral blood.

The CDR3 DNA follows: TGTGCTAGTGGTATGGGACAGCTAAGCAATGAGCAGTTCTTC. This gives the protein CASGMGQLSNEQFF. The chain couples TRBV12-5 to TRBJ2-1; TRBD1 aligns across 7 bases. After removal of 5 bases from V and 6 bases from J, the junction contained 7 bases not matched to a gene. Per germline, CDR1 LGHNT and CDR2 FRNRAP. The CDR3 covers 14 residues.